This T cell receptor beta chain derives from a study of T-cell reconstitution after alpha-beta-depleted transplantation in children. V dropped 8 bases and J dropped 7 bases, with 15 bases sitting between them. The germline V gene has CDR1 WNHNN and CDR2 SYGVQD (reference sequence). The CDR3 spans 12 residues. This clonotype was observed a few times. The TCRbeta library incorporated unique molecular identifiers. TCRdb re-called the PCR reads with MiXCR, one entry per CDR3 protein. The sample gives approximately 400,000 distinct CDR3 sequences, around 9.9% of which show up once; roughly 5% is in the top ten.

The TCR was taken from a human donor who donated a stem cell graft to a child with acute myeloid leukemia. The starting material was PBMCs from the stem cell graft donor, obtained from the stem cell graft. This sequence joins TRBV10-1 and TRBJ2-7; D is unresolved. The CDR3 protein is CASDPVIGEQYV. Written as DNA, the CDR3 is TGCGCCAGCGATCCTGTGATAGGGGAGCAGTACGTC.